What follows describes a single TCR beta chain. Its cognate antigen is unknown. Since no conserved phenylalanine or tryptophan closes the CDR3, a read error is the likely cause. The donors, healthy Caucasians from Russia, were aged about 6 to 95. CDR3 length equals 13 residues. The trim removed 5 bases at V and 5 bases at J, leaving 1 base unmatched. These data come from a study of blood T cells in healthy people across ages. Study-wide findings and caveats: A strong correlation was seen between TCR beta diversity and naive T cell percentage.

Sample-barcoded 5' priming and a J-beta primer mix drove a second PCR of roughly 6 to 12 cycles. TCRdb reprocessed the 5' RACE reads with MiXCR, giving one entry per CDR3 protein. The sample contains hundreds of thousands of distinct CDR3 sequences, more than 25% of which appear only once. Sequenced material: blood. The sequence came from a woman aged 80 or over in good health. The V and J genes are TRBV12-3 or TRBV12-4 and TRBJ1-2, with 11 bases fitting TRBD1. CDR3 in DNA: TGTGCCAGCAGTCGGGACAGGGGGTATGGCTACACCCTC. Its protein product is CASSRDRGYGYTL.